This T cell receptor (beta chain) is from a study of identical twins' blood T cells. A single record per CDR3 protein comes from TCRdb applying MiXCR to the 5' RACE reads. This table holds hundreds of thousands of distinct CDR3 sequences, 28% found once. The CDR3 spans 16 residues. The germline V and J ends were trimmed by 11 bases and 3 bases, with 23 bases remaining between them. CDR1 is ENHRY and CDR2 is SYGVKD in the germline V gene. The sequenced sample consisted of PBMCs. This chain joins TRBV10-3 and TRBJ1-3; no definite D call. The TCR originated in a woman between 18 and 50 years old in good health. This chain's CDR3 is CAVAPGPGEGGNTIYF. The DNA of the CDR3 is TGTGCCGTCGCCCCGGGCCCCGGGGAAGGTGGAAACACCATATATTTT.